Listed below are T cell receptor beta chains from one sample, sequenced in a study of CD8 T cells in ankylosing spondylitis. Each CDR3 protein is one row after TCRdb ran MiXCR on the 5' RACE reads. The sample records 750,000 to 850,000 distinct CDR3 sequences, about 11% being singletons. Specimen: blood, either unsorted or a sorted T cell fraction (not recorded which). The receptors were gathered from a male donor with ankylosing spondylitis. The CDR3 runs from the conserved cysteine through the conserved F or W. Fields, in order: CDR3 DNA, CDR3 protein, clone size, V gene, J gene, D gene. A D gene is named only where the DNA matches it firmly. The size of a clone is reported for some rows only, either as once, few or many, or as a class for expanded clones.

CDR3 DNA: TGTGCCAGCACCACTTGGACAGCCGATGAAGCTTTCTTT; CDR3 protein: CASTTWTADEAFF; clone size: .; V gene: TRBV5-6; J gene: TRBJ1-1; D gene: .
CDR3 DNA: TGTGCCAGCAGCCTATTTCATGGGGAGCAGTACTTC; CDR3 protein: CASSLFHGEQYF; clone size: few; V gene: TRBV5-6; J gene: TRBJ2-7; D gene: .
CDR3 DNA: TGCGCCAGCAGCTCGGGACAGCTACTCTCCTCACCCCTCCACTTT; CDR3 protein: CASSSGQLLSSPLHF; clone size: .; V gene: TRBV5-1; J gene: TRBJ1-6; D gene: TRBD1
CDR3 DNA: TGCAGTGCTAGTTACGGGCAGCGTCAGTACTTC; CDR3 protein: CSASYGQRQYF; clone size: .; V gene: TRBV20-1; J gene: TRBJ2-7; D gene: .
CDR3 DNA: TGTGCCAGCAGCTTAGCGAGGGGGCCGCAGGAAAAACTGTTTTTT; CDR3 protein: CASSLARGPQEKLFF; clone size: .; V gene: TRBV7-2; J gene: TRBJ1-4; D gene: TRBD1
CDR3 DNA: TGCGCCAGCAGCCCAGGGGGAGACTATGGCTACACCTTC; CDR3 protein: CASSPGGDYGYTF; clone size: many; V gene: TRBV5-1; J gene: TRBJ1-2; D gene: TRBD1
CDR3 DNA: TGTGCCAGCAGCTTAAGTCCTAGCGAGTACAATGAGCAGTTCTTC; CDR3 protein: CASSLSPSEYNEQFF; clone size: .; V gene: TRBV7-3; J gene: TRBJ2-1; D gene: .
CDR3 DNA: TGCGCCAGCAGCCAAGCTATGGAGGGGGTTACAACTAATGAAAAACTGTTTTTT; CDR3 protein: CASSQAMEGVTTNEKLFF; clone size: .; V gene: TRBV4-3; J gene: TRBJ1-4; D gene: .
CDR3 DNA: TGTGCCAGCAGCTTAGGCGTTGGGGACAGGGACCAGCAGTTCTTC; CDR3 protein: CASSLGVGDRDQQFF; clone size: .; V gene: TRBV7-9; J gene: TRBJ2-1; D gene: TRBD1
CDR3 DNA: TGCAGTGCTAGATTTGCTAGCGGGAGAAGTGAGCAGTTCTTC; CDR3 protein: CSARFASGRSEQFF; clone size: .; V gene: TRBV20-1; J gene: TRBJ2-1; D gene: TRBD2
CDR3 DNA: TGTGCCAGCAGCCAAGATAGAGCCACTAGCGGGAGGATGGATACGCAGTATTTT; CDR3 protein: CASSQDRATSGRMDTQYF; clone size: few; V gene: TRBV4-2; J gene: TRBJ2-3; D gene: TRBD2
CDR3 DNA: TGTGCCAGCACGAAGCGGAGGGGGGAGACCCAGTACTTC; CDR3 protein: CASTKRRGETQYF; clone size: .; V gene: TRBV6-1; J gene: TRBJ2-5; D gene: .
CDR3 DNA: TGTGCCAGCAGCATTAGGATAGGGGGCGGTCAGCCCCAGCATTTT; CDR3 protein: CASSIRIGGGQPQHF; clone size: .; V gene: TRBV7-2; J gene: TRBJ1-5; D gene: TRBD1
CDR3 DNA: TGCAGTGCTAGTAGGTGGACAGGGAGCTACAATGAGCAGTTCTTC; CDR3 protein: CSASRWTGSYNEQFF; clone size: .; V gene: TRBV20-1; J gene: TRBJ2-1; D gene: TRBD1
CDR3 DNA: TGTGCCAGCAGCCTAAAGCTACCGGGGGCCACAGATACGCAGTATTTT; CDR3 protein: CASSLKLPGATDTQYF; clone size: .; V gene: TRBV7-2; J gene: TRBJ2-3; D gene: .
CDR3 DNA: TGCAGTGCTAGAGATTCGGGGGATACGCAGTATTTT; CDR3 protein: CSARDSGDTQYF; clone size: many; V gene: TRBV20-1; J gene: TRBJ2-3; D gene: .
CDR3 DNA: TGCGCCAGCAGCTTGGCTGGGACAGGGATGCTCGAGCAGTACTTC; CDR3 protein: CASSLAGTGMLEQYF; clone size: .; V gene: TRBV5-1; J gene: TRBJ2-7; D gene: TRBD1
CDR3 DNA: TGTGCCAGCAGATCGGGACGGAAAAATGAAAAACTGTTTTTT; CDR3 protein: CASRSGRKNEKLFF; clone size: .; V gene: TRBV5-6; J gene: TRBJ1-4; D gene: .
CDR3 DNA: TGCGCCAGCAGCCAAGGGGCGGTGGATTCACCCCTCCACTTT; CDR3 protein: CASSQGAVDSPLHF; clone size: few; V gene: TRBV4-3; J gene: TRBJ1-6; D gene: .
CDR3 DNA: TGTGCCAGCAGTCCAGACAGTCCCTATCGGGGGACCCAGTACTTC; CDR3 protein: CASSPDSPYRGTQYF; clone size: few; V gene: TRBV12-3/TRBV12-4; J gene: TRBJ2-5; D gene: .
CDR3 DNA: TGTGCCAGCAGCTTACCCTTAGCTTCCGAGGACAATGAGCAGTTCTTC; CDR3 protein: CASSLPLASEDNEQFF; clone size: few; V gene: TRBV7-8; J gene: TRBJ2-1; D gene: .
CDR3 DNA: TGTGCCATCAGTGGTTCGAACACAGATACGCAGTATTTT; CDR3 protein: CAISGSNTDTQYF; clone size: few; V gene: TRBV10-3; J gene: TRBJ2-3; D gene: .
CDR3 DNA: TGCAGTGCGGGCCGGACAGGGAGCACTGAAGCTTTCTTT; CDR3 protein: CSAGRTGSTEAFF; clone size: few; V gene: TRBV20-1; J gene: TRBJ1-1; D gene: TRBD1
CDR3 DNA: TGTGCCAGCAGCTTGGGCGGGAGTAGCCACAATGAGCAGTTCTTC; CDR3 protein: CASSLGGSSHNEQFF; clone size: many; V gene: TRBV5-5; J gene: TRBJ2-1; D gene: TRBD2
CDR3 DNA: TGTGCCATCAGTCCGAGCGGGGGAACAGATACGCAGTATTTT; CDR3 protein: CAISPSGGTDTQYF; clone size: few; V gene: TRBV10-3; J gene: TRBJ2-3; D gene: TRBD2
CDR3 DNA: TGCGCCAGCAGCTTGGCAGGAGCTAACTACGAGCAGTACTTC; CDR3 protein: CASSLAGANYEQYF; clone size: many; V gene: TRBV5-1; J gene: TRBJ2-7; D gene: .
CDR3 DNA: TGCAGTGCTAGACAAGACCGGGGAGGGGTGGGAGCTTTCTTT; CDR3 protein: CSARQDRGGVGAFF; clone size: many; V gene: TRBV20-1; J gene: TRBJ1-1; D gene: .
CDR3 DNA: TGTGCCAGCAGTTACGGTGGGAGAGATGAGCAGTTCTTC; CDR3 protein: CASSYGGRDEQFF; clone size: few; V gene: TRBV6-6; J gene: TRBJ2-1; D gene: .
CDR3 DNA: TGCAGTGCTGATTCGGACAGGGAACCCACAGATACGCAGTATTTT; CDR3 protein: CSADSDREPTDTQYF; clone size: few; V gene: TRBV20-1; J gene: TRBJ2-3; D gene: TRBD1
CDR3 DNA: TGTGCCAGCGTCACAGGGCTTAGCAATCAGCCCCAGCATTTT; CDR3 protein: CASVTGLSNQPQHF; clone size: .; V gene: TRBV6-1; J gene: TRBJ1-5; D gene: .
CDR3 DNA: TGCAGCGTTGGAGGGGGTAGTGAAAAACTGTTTTTT; CDR3 protein: CSVGGGSEKLFF; clone size: .; V gene: TRBV29-1; J gene: TRBJ1-4; D gene: .
CDR3 DNA: TGTGCCAGCAGCCCGGGACTAGCGGGGGGGCATACGCAGTATTTT; CDR3 protein: CASSPGLAGGHTQYF; clone size: .; V gene: TRBV7-8; J gene: TRBJ2-3; D gene: TRBD2